These T cell receptor beta chains were read from a single sample in a study of OX40 agonist ivuxolimab in advanced cancers. Method: immunoSEQ multiplex PCR; TCRdb's copy keeps in-frame clones and lacks some. Here the sample spans under 70,000 clones, roughly 88% being singletons. Sequencing used CD4+ or CD8+ T cells sorted from blood, obtained in a trial of the OX40 agonist ivuxolimab. The receptors here all came from an adult with an advanced solid tumor such as melanoma, head and neck, liver or kidney cancer. The CDR3 runs from the conserved cysteine through the conserved F or W. D genes are given only for firm matches. Expanded clones get a size class; other rows say once, few or many, or leave the size out.

>TRBV5-1|-|-|TRBJ2-5
CASSFGDRQETQYF
TGCGCCAGCAGCTTTGGTGACAGGCAAGAGACCCAGTACTTC
>TRBV11-3|-|-|TRBJ1-5
CASSSYRDSNQPQHF
TGTGCCAGCAGCTCATACAGGGACAGCAATCAGCCCCAGCATTTT
>TRBV2|few|TRBD1|TRBJ1-5
CASSEGQGGQPQHF
TGTGCCAGCAGTGAAGGACAGGGAGGTCAGCCCCAGCATTTT
>TRBV27|-|-|TRBJ1-4
CASRTISRADEKLFF
TGTGCCAGCAGAACCATAAGTCGGGCGGATGAAAAACTGTTTTTT
>TRBV5-4|-|-|TRBJ1-1
CASSLALGMNTEAFF
TGTGCCAGCAGCCTGGCCCTAGGAATGAACACTGAAGCTTTCTTT
>TRBV7-2|-|-|TRBJ1-2
CASSLSISSVDGYTF
TGTGCCAGCAGCTTAAGTATATCGTCAGTGGACGGCTACACCTTC
>TRBV2|medium-sized|-|TRBJ1-6
CASSERVPSPLHF
TGTGCCAGCAGTGAAAGGGTCCCGTCACCCCTCCACTTT
>TRBV6-5|-|TRBD1|TRBJ2-2
CASSRTGNTGELFF
TGTGCCAGCAGTAGGACAGGGAACACCGGGGAGCTGTTTTTT
>TRBV7-9|-|-|TRBJ1-5
CASSSSGLPNQPQHF
TGTGCCAGCAGCTCGTCGGGCCTTCCTAATCAGCCCCAGCATTTT
>TRBV29-1|-|-|TRBJ1-1
CSVEDLRTPEAFF
TGCAGCGTTGAAGATCTTCGAACACCTGAAGCTTTCTTT